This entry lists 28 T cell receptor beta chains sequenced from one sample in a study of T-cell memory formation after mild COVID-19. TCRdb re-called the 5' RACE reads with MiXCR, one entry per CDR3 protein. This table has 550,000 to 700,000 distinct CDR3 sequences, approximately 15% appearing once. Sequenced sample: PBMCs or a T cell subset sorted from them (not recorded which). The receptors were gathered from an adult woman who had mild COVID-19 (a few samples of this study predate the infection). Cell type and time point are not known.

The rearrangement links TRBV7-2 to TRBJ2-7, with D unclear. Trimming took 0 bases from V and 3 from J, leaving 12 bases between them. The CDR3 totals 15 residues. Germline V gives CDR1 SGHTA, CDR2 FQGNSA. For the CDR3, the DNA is TGTGCCAGCAGCTTAGCGCGTGGTTCCGTCTACGAGCAGTACTTC. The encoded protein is CASSLARGSVYEQYF.

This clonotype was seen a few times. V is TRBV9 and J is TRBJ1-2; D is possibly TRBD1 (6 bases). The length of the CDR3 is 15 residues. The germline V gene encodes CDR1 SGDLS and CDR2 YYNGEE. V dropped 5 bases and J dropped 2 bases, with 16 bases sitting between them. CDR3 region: CASRGTRGRNYGYTF. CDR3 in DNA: TGTGCCAGCAGAGGAACCAGGGGAAGGAACTATGGCTACACCTTC.

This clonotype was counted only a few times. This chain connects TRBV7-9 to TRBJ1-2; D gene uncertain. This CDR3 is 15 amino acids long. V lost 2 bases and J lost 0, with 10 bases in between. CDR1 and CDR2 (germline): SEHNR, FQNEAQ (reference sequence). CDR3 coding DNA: TGTGCCAGCAGCTTAAGTCGGTCAGCTAACTATGGCTACACCTTC. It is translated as CASSLSRSANYGYTF.

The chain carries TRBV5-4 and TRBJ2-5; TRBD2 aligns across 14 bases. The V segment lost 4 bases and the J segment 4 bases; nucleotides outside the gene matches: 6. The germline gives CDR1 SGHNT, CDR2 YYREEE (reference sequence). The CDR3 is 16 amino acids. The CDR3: CASSPRGLAGVETQYF. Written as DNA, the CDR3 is TGTGCCAGCAGCCCTAGGGGACTAGCGGGAGTAGAGACCCAGTACTTC.

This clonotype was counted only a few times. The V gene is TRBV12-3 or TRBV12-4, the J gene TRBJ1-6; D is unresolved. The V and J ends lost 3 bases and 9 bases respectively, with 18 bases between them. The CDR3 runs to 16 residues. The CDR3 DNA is TGTGCCAGCAGTTTTCTGGTTCCGGCGGGTAGTTCACCCCTCCACTTT. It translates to CASSFLVPAGSSPLHF.

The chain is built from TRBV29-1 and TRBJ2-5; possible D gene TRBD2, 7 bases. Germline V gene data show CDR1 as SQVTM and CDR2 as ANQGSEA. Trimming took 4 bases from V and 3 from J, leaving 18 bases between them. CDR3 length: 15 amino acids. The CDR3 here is CSVGPGRGGKETQYF. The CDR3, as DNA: TGCAGCGTTGGACCAGGACGCGGGGGCAAAGAGACCCAGTACTTC.

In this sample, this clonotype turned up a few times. The DNA for the CDR3 is TGTGCCAGCAGCCATGGCGGGGGCACAGATACGCAGTATTTT. It is translated as CASSHGGGTDTQYF. The J gene is TRBJ2-3, the V gene TRBV4-2; tentative D call: TRBD2 (6 bases). This CDR3 contains 14 residues. V lost 3 bases and J lost 1, with 8 bases in between. Germline assignment: CDR1 LGHNA and CDR2 YNFKEQ.

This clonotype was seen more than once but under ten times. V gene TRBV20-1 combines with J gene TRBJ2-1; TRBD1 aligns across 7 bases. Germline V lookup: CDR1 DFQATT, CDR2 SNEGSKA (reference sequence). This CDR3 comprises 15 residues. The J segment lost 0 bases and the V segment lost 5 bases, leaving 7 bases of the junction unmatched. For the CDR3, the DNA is TGCAGTGCTGCCCGGGACAGCAACTCCTACAATGAGCAGTTCTTC. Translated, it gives CSAARDSNSYNEQFF.

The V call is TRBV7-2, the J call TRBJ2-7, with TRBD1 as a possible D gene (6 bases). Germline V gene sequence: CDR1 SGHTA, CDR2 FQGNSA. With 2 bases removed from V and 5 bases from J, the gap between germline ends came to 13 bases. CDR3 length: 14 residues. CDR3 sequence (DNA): TGTGCCAGCAGCTTAATTCAGGGGAGCAACGAGCAGTACTTC. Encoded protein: CASSLIQGSNEQYF.

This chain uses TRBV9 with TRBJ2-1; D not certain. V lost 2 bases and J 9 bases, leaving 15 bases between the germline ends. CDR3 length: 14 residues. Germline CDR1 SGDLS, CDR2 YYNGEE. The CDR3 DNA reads TGTGCCAGCAGCGTCGGATCGAGTTGGGGTGAGCAGTTCTTC. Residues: CASSVGSSWGEQFF.

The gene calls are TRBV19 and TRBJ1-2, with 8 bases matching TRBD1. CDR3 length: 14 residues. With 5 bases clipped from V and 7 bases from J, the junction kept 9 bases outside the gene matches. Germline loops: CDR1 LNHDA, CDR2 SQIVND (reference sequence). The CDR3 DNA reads TGTGCCAGTAGTGAAAGGATCAGGGGGCTTGGCTACACCTTC. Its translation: CASSERIRGLGYTF. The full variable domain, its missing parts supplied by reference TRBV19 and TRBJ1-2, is DGGITQSPKYLFRKEGQNVTLSCEQNLNHDAMYWYRQDPGQGLRLIYYSQIVNDFQKGDIAEGYSVSREKKESFPLTVTSAQKNPTAFYLCASSERIRGLGYTFGSGTRLTVV.

This CDR3 is CASSILAGGPTGELFF. CDR3 DNA sequence: TGTGCCAGCAGCATTCTAGCGGGAGGGCCCACCGGGGAGCTGTTTTTT. The chain couples TRBV7-9 to TRBJ2-2; the match to TRBD2 covers 12 bases. There are 16 residues in the CDR3. Germline CDR1 is SEHNR and CDR2 is FQNEAQ (reference sequence). The junction had 5 bases not matched to a gene; V was cut back by 5 bases and J by 4 bases.

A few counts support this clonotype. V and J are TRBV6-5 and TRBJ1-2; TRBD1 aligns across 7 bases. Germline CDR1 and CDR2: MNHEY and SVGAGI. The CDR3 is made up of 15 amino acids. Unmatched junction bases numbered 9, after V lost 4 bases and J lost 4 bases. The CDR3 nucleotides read TGTGCCAGCAGTTTCAGGGGGGTGGCATTCTATGGCTACACCTTC. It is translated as CASSFRGVAFYGYTF.

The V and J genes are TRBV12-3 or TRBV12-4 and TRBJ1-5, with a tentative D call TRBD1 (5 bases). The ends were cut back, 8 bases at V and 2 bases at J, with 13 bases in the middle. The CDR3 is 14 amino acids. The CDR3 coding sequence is TGTGCCAGCGGAGGGGTCTTGGGCAATCAGCCCCAGCATTTT. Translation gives CASGGVLGNQPQHF.

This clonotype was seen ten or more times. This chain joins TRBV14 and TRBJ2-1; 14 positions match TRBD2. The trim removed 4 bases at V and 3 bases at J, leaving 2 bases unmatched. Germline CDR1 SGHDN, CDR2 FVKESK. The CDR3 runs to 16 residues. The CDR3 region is CASSPGTSGSYNEQFF. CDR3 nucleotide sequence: TGTGCCAGCAGCCCTGGGACTAGCGGGAGCTACAATGAGCAGTTCTTC.

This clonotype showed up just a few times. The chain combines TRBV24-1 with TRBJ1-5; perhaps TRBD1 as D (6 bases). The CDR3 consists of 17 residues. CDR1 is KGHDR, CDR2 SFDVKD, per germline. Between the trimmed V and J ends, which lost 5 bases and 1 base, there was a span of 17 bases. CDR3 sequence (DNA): TGTGCCACCAGTGCCCGGCCGGGGGGCCGAAGCAATCAGCCCCAGCATTTT. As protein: CATSARPGGRSNQPQHF.

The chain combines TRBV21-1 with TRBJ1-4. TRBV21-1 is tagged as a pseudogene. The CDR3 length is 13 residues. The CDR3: CAERKALGGKLFF. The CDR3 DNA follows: TGTGCCGAGCGCAAAGCGCTCGGAGGAAAACTGTTTTTT.

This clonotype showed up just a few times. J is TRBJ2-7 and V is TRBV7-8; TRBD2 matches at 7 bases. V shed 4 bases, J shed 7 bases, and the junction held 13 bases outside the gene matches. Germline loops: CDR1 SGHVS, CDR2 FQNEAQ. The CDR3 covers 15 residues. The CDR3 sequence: CASSSGTTNLQEQYF. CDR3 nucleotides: TGTGCCAGCAGCTCCGGGACTACCAATCTGCAGGAGCAGTACTTC. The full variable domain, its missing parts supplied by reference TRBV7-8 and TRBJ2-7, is GAGVSQSPRYKVAKRGQDVALRCDPISGHVSLFWYQQALGQGPEFLTYFQNEAQLDKSGLPSDRFFAERPEGSVSTLKIQRTQQEDSAVYLCASSSGTTNLQEQYFGPGTRLTVT.

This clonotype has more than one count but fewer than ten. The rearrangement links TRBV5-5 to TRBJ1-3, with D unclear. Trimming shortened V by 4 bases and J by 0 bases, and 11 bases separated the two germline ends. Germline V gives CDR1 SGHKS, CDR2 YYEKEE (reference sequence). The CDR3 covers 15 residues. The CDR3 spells CASSLLGYSGNTIYF. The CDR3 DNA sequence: TGTGCCAGCAGCCTGCTTGGTTACTCTGGAAACACCATATATTTT. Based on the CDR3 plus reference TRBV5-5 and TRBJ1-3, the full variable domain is DAGVTQSPTHLIKTRGQQVTLRCSPISGHKSVSWYQQVLGQGPQFIFQYYEKEERGRGNFPDRFSARQFPNYSSELNVNALLLGDSALYLCASSLLGYSGNTIYFGEGSWLTVV.

The CDR3 here is CASSLGQDRPNYGYTF. The CDR3 coding sequence is TGTGCCAGCAGCTTAGGACAGGACCGACCTAACTATGGCTACACCTTC. The V call is TRBV11-3, the J call TRBJ1-2, with D perhaps TRBD1 (6 bases). The CDR3 spans 16 residues. Looked up from germline, CDR1 is SGHNT and CDR2 is YENEEA. Trimming took off 1 base at V and 0 bases at J, with 12 bases between the two ends. The full variable domain, with the rest looked up from reference TRBV11-3 and TRBJ1-2, is EAGVVQSPRYKIIEKKQPVAFWCNPISGHNTLYWYLQNLGQGPELLIRYENEEAVDDSQLPKDRFSAERLKGVDSTLKIQPAELGDSAVYLCASSLGQDRPNYGYTFGSGTRLTVV.

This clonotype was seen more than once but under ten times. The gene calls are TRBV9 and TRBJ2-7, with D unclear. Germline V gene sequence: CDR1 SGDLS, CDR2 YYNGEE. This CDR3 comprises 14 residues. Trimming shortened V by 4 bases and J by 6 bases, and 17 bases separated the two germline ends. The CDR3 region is CASSPNPPSGEQYF. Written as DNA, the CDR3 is TGTGCCAGCAGCCCCAACCCACCGTCCGGCGAGCAGTACTTC.

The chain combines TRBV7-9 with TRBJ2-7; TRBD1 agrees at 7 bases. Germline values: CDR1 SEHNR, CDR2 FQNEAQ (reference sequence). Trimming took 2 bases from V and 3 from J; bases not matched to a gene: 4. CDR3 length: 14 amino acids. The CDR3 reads CASSLPGGDYEQYF. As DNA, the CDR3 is TGTGCCAGCAGCTTACCAGGGGGAGACTACGAGCAGTACTTC.

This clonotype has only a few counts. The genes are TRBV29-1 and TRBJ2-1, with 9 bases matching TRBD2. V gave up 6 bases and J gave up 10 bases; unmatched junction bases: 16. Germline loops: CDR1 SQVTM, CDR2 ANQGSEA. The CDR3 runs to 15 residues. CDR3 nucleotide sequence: TGCAGCGTCCAGAGGGGTAGCGGGGGTGGCCGAGAGCAGTTCTTC. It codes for CSVQRGSGGGREQFF.

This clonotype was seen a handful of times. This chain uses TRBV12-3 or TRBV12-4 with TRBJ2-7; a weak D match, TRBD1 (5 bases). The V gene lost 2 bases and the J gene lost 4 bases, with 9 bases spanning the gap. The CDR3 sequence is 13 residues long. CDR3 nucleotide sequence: TGTGCCAGCAGTTTAACCGACAGATACGAGCAGTACTTC. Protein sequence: CASSLTDRYEQYF.

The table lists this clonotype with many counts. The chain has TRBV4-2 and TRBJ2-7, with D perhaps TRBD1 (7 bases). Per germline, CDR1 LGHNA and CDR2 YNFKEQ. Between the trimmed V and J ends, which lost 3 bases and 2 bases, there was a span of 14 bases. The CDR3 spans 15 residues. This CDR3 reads CASSHRGASPYEQYF. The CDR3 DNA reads TGTGCCAGCAGCCACAGGGGGGCTAGCCCCTACGAGCAGTACTTC.

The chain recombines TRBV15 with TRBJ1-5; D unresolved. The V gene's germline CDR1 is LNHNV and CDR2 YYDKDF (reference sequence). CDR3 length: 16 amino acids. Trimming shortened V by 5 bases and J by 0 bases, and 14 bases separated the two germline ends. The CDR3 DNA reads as TGTGCCACCAGCGCCCAAAAGACGGATAGCAATCAGCCCCAGCATTTT. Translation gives CATSAQKTDSNQPQHF.

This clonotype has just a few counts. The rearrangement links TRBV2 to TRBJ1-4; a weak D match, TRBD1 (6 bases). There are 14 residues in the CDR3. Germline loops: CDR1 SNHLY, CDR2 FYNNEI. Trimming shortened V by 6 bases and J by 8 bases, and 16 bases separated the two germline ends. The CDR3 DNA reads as TGTGCCAGCAGCGGGACAATCGGAGGGGAAAAACTGTTTTTT. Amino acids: CASSGTIGGEKLFF. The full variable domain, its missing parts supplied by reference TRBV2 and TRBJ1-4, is EPEVTQTPSHQVTQMGQEVILRCVPISNHLYFYWYRQILGQKVEFLVSFYNNEISEKSEIFDDQFSVERPDGSNFTLKIRSTKLEDSAMYFCASSGTIGGEKLFFGSGTQLSVL.

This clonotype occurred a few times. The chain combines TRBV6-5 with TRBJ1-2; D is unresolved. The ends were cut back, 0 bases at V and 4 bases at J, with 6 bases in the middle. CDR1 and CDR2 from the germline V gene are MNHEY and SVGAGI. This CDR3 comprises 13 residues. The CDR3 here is CASSYSGFYGYTF. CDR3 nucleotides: TGTGCCAGCAGTTACTCGGGATTCTATGGCTACACCTTC.